This TCR beta chain was observed in a study of molecular identifiers for immune sequencing clone quantification. TCRdb fed the PCR reads into MiXCR, producing one record per CDR3 protein. This table holds 35,000 to 45,000 distinct CDR3 sequences, around 18% found once. Trimming removed 1 base from V and 4 bases from J, with 11 bases in between. The CDR3 contains 14 residues. Germline V lookup: CDR1 SGDLS, CDR2 YYNGEE. This clonotype has just a few counts. This TCR came from a human donor in good health. Some libraries in this study had Jurkat cell RNA spiked in. The chain links TRBV9 to TRBJ2-5, with D perhaps matching TRBD1 (6 bases). Sequencing was carried out using naive CD8+ T cells from blood, with Jurkat cell RNA spiked in. Subset defined: FACS-sorted CD8+CD4-CCR7+CD45RA+ naive T cells. This CDR3 reads CASSVNRDTETQYF. CDR3 in DNA: TGTGCCAGCAGCGTAAACCGGGACACAGAGACCCAGTACTTC. The whole variable domain, remainder taken from reference TRBV9 and TRBJ2-5, is DSGVTQTPKHLITATGQRVTLRCSPRSGDLSVYWYQQSLDQGLQFLIQYYNGEERAKGNILERFSAQQFPDLHSELNLSSLELGDSALYFCASSVNRDTETQYFGPGTRLLVL.